This TCR beta chain was observed in a study of cytomegalovirus exposure and HLA in healthy donors. Nominally healthy donors were sampled, though unrecorded immune exposures were likely. The CDR3 is 13 amino acids. Trimming removed 8 bases from V and 7 bases from J; junction bases left unmatched: 2. Germline lookup yields CDR1 MGHDK and CDR2 SYGVNS. A note on this clone: No antigen is known for it.

Whole-study findings and limits: It was reported that TCR beta sequences correctly inferred the HLA-A and HLA-B alleles for most subjects. Reported performance of the classifier showed diagnosis of cytomegalovirus status with high specificity and sensitivity. Most TCR sequences proved rare, with some public TCRs found in many donors.

Primers included in the PCR were 60 Vbeta and 13 Jbeta primers. Generated by immunoSEQ multiplex PCR, the TCRdb table keeps only in-frame clones and is missing some. This repertoire includes about 150,000 clones. V and J are TRBV25-1 and TRBJ2-1, with TRBD2 identical over 13 bases. The sample taken for sequencing was PBMCs. This TCR was recovered from a woman aged 45-59 years in good health and CMV-seronegative. CDR3 coding DNA: TGTGCCAGCCTACTAGCGGGGGGGAATGAGCAGTTCTTC. The encoded protein is CASLLAGGNEQFF.